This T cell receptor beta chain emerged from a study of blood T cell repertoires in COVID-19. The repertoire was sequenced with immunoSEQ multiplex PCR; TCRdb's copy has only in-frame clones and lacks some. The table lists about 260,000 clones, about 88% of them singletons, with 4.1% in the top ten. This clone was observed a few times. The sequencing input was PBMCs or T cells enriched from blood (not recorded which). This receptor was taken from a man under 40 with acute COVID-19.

In nucleotides, the CDR3 is TGTGCCAGTAGTATAGTGGCAGACTTTGATTCACCCCTCCACTTT. It specifies CASSIVADFDSPLHF. V is TRBV19 and J is TRBJ1-6; unclear D gene. The CDR3 has 15 amino acids. The germline V and J ends were trimmed by 1 base and 8 bases, with 12 bases remaining between them. Germline CDR1 LNHDA, CDR2 SQIVND (reference sequence). Looking up the rest from reference TRBV19 and TRBJ1-6 gives the full variable domain: DGGITQSPKYLFRKEGQNVTLSCEQNLNHDAMYWYRQDPGQGLRLIYYSQIVNDFQKGDIAEGYSVSREKKESFPLTVTSAQKNPTAFYLCASSIVADFDSPLHFGNGTRLTVT.